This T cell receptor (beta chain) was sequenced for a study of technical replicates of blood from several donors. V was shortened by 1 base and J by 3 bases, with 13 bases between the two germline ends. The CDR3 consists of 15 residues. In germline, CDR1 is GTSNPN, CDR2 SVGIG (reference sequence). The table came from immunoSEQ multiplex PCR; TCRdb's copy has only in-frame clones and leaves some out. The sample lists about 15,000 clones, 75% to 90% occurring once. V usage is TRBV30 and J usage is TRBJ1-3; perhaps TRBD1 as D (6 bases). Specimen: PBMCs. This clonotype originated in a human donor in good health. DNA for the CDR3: TGTGCCTGGAGTGGGGCAGGGGTCGGTGGAAACACCATATATTTT. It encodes CAWSGAGVGGNTIYF.